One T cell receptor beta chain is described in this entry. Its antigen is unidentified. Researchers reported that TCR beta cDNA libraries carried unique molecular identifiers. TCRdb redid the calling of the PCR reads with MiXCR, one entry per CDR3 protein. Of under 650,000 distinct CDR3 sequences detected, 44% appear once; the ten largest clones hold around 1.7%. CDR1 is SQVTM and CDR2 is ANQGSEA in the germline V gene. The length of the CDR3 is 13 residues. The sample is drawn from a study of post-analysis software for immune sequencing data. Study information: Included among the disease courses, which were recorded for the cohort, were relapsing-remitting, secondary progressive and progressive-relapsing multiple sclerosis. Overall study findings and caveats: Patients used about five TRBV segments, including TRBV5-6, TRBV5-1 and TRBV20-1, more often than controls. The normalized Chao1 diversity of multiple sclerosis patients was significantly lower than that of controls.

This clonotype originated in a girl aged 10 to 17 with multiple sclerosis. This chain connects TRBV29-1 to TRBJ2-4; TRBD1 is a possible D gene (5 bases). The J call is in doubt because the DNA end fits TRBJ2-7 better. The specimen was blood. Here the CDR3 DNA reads TGCAGCGTTGAAGACCACAGGTCCTACGAGCAGTACTTC. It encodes CSVEDHRSYEQYF.